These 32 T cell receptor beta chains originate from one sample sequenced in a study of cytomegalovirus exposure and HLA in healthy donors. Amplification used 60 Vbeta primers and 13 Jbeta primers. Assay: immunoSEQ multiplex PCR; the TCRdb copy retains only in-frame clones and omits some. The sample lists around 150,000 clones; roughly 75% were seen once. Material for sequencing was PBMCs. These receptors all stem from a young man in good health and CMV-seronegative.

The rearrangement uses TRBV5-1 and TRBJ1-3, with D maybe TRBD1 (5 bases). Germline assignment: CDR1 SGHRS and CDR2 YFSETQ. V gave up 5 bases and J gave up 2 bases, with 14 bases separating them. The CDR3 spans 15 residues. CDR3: CASSPDSIPGNTIYF. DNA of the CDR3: TGCGCCAGCAGTCCTGACAGCATACCTGGAAACACCATATATTTT.

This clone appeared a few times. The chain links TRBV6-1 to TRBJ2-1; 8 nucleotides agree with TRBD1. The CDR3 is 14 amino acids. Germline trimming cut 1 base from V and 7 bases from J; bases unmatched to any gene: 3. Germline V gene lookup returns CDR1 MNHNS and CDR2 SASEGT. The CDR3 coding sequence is TGTGCCAGCAGTGAAGGGACAGGGAGGAATGAGCAGTTCTTC. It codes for CASSEGTGRNEQFF.

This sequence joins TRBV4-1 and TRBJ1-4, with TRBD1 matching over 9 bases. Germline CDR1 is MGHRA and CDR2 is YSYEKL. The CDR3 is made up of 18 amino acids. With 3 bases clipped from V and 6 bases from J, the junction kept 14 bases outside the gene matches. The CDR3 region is CASSHEGSGTGPDEKLFF. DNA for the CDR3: TGCGCCAGCAGCCATGAGGGTTCCGGGACAGGGCCGGATGAAAAACTGTTTTTT.

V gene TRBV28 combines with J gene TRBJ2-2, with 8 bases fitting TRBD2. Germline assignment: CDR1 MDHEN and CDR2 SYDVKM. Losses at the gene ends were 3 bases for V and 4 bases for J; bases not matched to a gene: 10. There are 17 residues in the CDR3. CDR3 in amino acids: CASSFGSGIAATGELFF. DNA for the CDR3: TGTGCCAGCAGTTTTGGTAGCGGGATTGCTGCCACCGGGGAGCTGTTTTTT.

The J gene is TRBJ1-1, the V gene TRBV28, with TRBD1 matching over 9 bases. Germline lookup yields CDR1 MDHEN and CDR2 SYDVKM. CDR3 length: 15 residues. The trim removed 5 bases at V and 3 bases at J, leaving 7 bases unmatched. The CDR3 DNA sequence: TGTGCCAGCAGTGGGCGACAGGGGGTTTACACTGAAGCTTTCTTT. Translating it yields CASSGRQGVYTEAFF.

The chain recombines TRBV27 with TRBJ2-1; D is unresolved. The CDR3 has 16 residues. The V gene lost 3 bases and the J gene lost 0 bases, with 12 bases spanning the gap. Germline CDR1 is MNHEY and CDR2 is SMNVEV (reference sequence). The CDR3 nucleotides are TGTGCCAGCAGTTTCGTGAGGAGCCCCTCCTACAATGAGCAGTTCTTC. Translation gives CASSFVRSPSYNEQFF.

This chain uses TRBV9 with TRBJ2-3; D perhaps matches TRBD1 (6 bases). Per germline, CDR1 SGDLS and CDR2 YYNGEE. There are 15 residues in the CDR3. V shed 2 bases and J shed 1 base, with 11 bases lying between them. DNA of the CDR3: TGTGCCAGCAGCGTTGTGACAGGCGGCACAGATACGCAGTATTTT. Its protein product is CASSVVTGGTDTQYF.

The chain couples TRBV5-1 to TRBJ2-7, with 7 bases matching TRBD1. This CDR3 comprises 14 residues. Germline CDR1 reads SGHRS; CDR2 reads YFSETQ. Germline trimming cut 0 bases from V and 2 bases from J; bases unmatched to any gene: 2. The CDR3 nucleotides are TGCGCCAGCAGCTTGGGGGGACAGACCTACGAGCAGTACTTC. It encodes CASSLGGQTYEQYF.

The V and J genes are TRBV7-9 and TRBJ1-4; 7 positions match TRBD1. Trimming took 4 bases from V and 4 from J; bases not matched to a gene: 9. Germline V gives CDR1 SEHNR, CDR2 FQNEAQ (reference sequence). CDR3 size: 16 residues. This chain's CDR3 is CASSSFGGQINEKLFF. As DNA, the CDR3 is TGTGCCAGCAGCTCGTTCGGGGGACAGATTAATGAAAAACTGTTTTTT.

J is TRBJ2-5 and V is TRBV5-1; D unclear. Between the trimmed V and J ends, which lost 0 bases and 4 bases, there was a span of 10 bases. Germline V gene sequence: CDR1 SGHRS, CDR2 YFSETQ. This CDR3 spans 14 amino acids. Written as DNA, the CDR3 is TGCGCCAGCAGCTTGGCCGGCGGTCTAGAGACCCAGTACTTC. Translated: CASSLAGGLETQYF.

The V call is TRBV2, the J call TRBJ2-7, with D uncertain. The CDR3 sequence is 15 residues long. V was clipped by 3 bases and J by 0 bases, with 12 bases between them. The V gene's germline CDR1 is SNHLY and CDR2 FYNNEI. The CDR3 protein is CASSDLTWSSYEQYF. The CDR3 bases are TGTGCCAGCAGTGACCTGACCTGGAGCTCCTACGAGCAGTACTTC.

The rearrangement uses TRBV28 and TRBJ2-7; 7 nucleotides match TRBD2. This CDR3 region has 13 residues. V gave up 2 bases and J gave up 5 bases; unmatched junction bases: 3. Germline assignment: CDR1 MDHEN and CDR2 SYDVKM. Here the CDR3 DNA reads TGTGCCAGCAGTTTAGGGCGGGAGAACGAGCAGTACTTC. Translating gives CASSLGRENEQYF.

The CDR3 bases are TGTGCCAGCAGCCCCCGTAGCGGGGGGTCCTACGAGCAGTACTTC. Translation: CASSPRSGGSYEQYF. The rearrangement uses TRBV9 and TRBJ2-7, with 10 positions matching TRBD2. CDR3 size: 15 residues. The germline V gene has CDR1 SGDLS and CDR2 YYNGEE. Losses at the gene ends were 4 bases for V and 1 base for J; bases not matched to a gene: 5.

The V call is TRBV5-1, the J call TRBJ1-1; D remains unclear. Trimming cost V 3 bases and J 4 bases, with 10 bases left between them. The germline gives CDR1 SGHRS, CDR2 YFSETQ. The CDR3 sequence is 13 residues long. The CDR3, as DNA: TGCGCCAGCAGCTATCCAGGCATCACTGAAGCTTTCTTT. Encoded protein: CASSYPGITEAFF.

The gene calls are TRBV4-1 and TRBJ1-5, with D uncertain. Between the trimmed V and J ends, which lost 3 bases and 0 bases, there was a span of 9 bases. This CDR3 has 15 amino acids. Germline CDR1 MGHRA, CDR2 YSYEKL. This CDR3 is CASSQVKLSNQPQHF. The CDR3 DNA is TGCGCCAGCAGCCAGGTAAAGCTTAGCAATCAGCCCCAGCATTTT.

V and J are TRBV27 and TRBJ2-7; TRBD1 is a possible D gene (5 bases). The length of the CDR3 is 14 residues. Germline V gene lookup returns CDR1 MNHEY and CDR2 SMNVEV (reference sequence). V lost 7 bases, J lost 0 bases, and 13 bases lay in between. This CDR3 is CASTLRVGSYEQYF. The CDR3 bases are TGTGCCAGCACTCTCAGGGTCGGCTCCTACGAGCAGTACTTC.

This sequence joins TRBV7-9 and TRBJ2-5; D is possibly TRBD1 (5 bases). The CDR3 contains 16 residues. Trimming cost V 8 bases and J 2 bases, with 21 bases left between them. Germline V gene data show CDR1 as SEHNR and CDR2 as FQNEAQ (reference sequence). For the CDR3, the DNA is TGTGCCAGCGACCAGACGGGCAGGGCCACTCAAGAGACCCAGTACTTC. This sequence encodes CASDQTGRATQETQYF.

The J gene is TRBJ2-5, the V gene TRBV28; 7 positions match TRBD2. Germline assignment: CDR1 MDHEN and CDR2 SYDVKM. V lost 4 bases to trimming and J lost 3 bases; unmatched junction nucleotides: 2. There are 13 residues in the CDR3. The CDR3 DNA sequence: TGTGCCAGCAGTTGGGGAGGGGAAGAGACCCAGTACTTC. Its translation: CASSWGGEETQYF.

This CDR3 is CASSPGQGGTEAFF. CDR3 sequence (DNA): TGTGCCAGCTCACCCGGTCAGGGAGGGACTGAAGCTTTCTTT. The chain recombines TRBV18 with TRBJ1-1; D perhaps matches TRBD1 (5 bases). The CDR3 totals 14 residues. The germline CDR1 and CDR2 sequences are KGHSH and LQKENI. Trimming cost V 3 bases and J 5 bases, with 13 bases left between them.

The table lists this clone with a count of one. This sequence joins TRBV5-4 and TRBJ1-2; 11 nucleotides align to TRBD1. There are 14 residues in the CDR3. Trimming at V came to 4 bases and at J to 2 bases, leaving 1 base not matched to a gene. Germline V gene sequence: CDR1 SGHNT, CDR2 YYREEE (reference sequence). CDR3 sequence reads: CASSGDRGNYGYTF. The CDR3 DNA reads TGTGCCAGCAGCGGGGACAGGGGGAACTATGGCTACACCTTC.

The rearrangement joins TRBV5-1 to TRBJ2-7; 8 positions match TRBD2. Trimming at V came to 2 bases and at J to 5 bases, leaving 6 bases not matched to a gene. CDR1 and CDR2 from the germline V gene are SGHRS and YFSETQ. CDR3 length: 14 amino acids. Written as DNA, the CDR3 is TGCGCCAGCAGCTTTGAGCGGGAGTTTGACGAGCAGTACTTC. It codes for CASSFEREFDEQYF.

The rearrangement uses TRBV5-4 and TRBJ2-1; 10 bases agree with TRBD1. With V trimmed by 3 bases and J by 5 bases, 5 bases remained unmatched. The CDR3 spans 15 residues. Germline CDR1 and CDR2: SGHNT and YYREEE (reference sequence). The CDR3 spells CASSSDRGSHNEQFF. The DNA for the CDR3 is TGTGCCAGCAGCTCGGACAGGGGGTCGCACAATGAGCAGTTCTTC.

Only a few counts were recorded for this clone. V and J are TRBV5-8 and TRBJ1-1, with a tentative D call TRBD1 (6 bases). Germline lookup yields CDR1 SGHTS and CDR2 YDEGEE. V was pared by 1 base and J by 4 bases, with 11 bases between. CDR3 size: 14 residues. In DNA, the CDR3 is TGTGCCAGCAGCTTGACAGGGCTGGCCACTGAAGCTTTCTTT. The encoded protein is CASSLTGLATEAFF.

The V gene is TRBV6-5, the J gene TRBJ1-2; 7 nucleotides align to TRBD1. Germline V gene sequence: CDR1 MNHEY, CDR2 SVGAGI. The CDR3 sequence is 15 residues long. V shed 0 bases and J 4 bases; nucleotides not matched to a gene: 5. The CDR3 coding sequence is TGTGCCAGCAGTTACTCGATGGGACAGAGCTATGGCTACACCTTC. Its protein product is CASSYSMGQSYGYTF.

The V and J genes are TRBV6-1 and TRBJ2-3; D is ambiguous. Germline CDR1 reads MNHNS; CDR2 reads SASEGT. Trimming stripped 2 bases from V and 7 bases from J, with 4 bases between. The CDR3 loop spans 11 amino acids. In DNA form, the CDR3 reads TGTGCCAGCAGTGAATATCATACGCAGTATTTT. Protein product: CASSEYHTQYF.

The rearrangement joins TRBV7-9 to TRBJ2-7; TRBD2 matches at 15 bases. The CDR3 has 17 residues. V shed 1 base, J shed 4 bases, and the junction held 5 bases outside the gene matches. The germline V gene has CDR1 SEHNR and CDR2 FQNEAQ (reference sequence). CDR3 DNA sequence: TGTGCCAGCAGCTTAGGAACCGGGACTAGCGGGAGGTACGAGCAGTACTTC. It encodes CASSLGTGTSGRYEQYF.

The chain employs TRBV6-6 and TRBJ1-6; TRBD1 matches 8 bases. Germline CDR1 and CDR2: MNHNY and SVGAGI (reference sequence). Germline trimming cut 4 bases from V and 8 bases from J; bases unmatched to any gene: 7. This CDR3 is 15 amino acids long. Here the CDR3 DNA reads TGTGCCAGCAGTTTAATAGACAGGGGAGATTCACCCCTCCACTTT. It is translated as CASSLIDRGDSPLHF.

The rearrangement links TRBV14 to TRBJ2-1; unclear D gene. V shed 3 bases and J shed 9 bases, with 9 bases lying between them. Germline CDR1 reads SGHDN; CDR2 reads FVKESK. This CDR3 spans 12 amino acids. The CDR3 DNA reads TGTGCCAGCAGCCAGAGGCCGCCTGAGCAGTTCTTC. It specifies CASSQRPPEQFF.

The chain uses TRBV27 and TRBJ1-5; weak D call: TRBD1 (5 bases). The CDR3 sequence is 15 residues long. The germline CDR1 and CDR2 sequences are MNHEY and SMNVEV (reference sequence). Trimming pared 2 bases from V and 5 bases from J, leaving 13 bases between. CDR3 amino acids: CASSLNSGRDQPQHF. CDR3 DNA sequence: TGTGCCAGCAGTTTAAATTCAGGGAGGGATCAGCCCCAGCATTTT.

CDR3 amino acids: CATSSRTGWEETQYF. The CDR3 nucleotides read TGTGCCACCAGCAGTAGGACAGGGTGGGAAGAGACCCAGTACTTC. The chain recombines TRBV15 with TRBJ2-5; TRBD1 agrees at 8 bases. The CDR3 is made up of 15 amino acids. J gave up 3 bases and V 3 bases, and 6 bases lay outside the gene matches. Germline V gives CDR1 LNHNV, CDR2 YYDKDF (reference sequence).

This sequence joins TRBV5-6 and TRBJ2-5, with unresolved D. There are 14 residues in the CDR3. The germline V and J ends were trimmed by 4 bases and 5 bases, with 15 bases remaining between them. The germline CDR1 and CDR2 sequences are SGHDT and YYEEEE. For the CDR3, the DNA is TGTGCCAGCAGCCGGCCCGACGGGTGGGAGACCCAGTACTTC. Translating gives CASSRPDGWETQYF.

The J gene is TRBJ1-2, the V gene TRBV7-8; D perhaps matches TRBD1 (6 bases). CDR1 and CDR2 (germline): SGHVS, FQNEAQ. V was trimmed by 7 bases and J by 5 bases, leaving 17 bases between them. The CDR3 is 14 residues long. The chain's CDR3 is CASTWDTKTYGYTF. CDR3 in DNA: TGTGCCAGCACCTGGGACACCAAGACGTATGGCTACACCTTC.